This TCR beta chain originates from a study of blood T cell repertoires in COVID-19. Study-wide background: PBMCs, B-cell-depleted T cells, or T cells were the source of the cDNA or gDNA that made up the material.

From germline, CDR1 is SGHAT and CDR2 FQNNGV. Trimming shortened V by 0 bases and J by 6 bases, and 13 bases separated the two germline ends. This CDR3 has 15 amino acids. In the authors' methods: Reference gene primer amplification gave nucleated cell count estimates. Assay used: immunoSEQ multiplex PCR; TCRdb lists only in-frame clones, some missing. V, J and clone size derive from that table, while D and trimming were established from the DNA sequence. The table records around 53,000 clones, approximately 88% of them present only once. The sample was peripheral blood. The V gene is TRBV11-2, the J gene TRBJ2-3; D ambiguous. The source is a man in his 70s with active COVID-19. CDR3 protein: CASSLDPLLSDTQYF. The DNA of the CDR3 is TGTGCCAGCAGCTTAGATCCCTTGTTGTCGGATACGCAGTATTTT. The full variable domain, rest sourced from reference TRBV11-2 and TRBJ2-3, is EAGVAQSPRYKIIEKRQSVAFWCNPISGHATLYWYQQILGQGPKLLIQFQNNGVVDDSQLPKDRFSAERLKGVDSTLKIQPAKLEDSAVYLCASSLDPLLSDTQYFGPGTRLTVL.